This T cell receptor beta chain is drawn from a study of cytomegalovirus exposure and HLA in healthy donors. 60 Vbeta and 13 Jbeta primers were used in PCR. The repertoire was sequenced with immunoSEQ multiplex PCR; TCRdb's copy has only in-frame clones and lacks some. The sample carries about 160,000 clones, roughly 80% recorded once. Remarks on this clone: Its target is unknown.

Findings and limits, study-wide: Some V segments (TRBV6-2 and TRBV6-3 among them) were excluded as indistinguishable. TCR beta sequences reportedly predicted most subjects' HLA-A and HLA-B alleles accurately.

The V segment lost 5 bases and the J segment 4 bases; nucleotides outside the gene matches: 6. Germline V gives CDR1 MDHEN, CDR2 SYDVKM. The CDR3 consists of 14 residues. The chain combines TRBV28 with TRBJ2-7; 9 bases align to TRBD1. This receptor was obtained from a woman between 45 and 60 years old in good health and CMV-seropositive. The sequenced sample was PBMCs. For the CDR3, the DNA is TGTGCCAGCAGTAGTAAAGGACAGGGGTACGAGCAGTACTTC. Its translation is CASSSKGQGYEQYF.